The 14 T cell receptor beta chains given below trace back to one sample, sequenced in a study of shared clonotypes between healthy human individuals. The naive CD8 population came from CD45RO-negative cells selected for CCR7, without terminally differentiated effector memory CD45RA+ cells. Using immunoSEQ multiplex PCR, the repertoire was profiled, and TCRdb retains in-frame clones only, with some absent. This repertoire shows about 2,200,000 clones, about 93% found once; its top ten account for under 2%. The specimen sequenced was naive CD8+ T cells from PBMCs. The source of these receptors is a man younger than 30 in good health. Some clones in this sample may be carry-over from other donors' samples.

The genes are TRBV11-2 and TRBJ2-5, with 7 bases matching TRBD2. The V and J ends lost 5 bases and 5 bases, in that order; junction bases with no gene match: 11. CDR1 is SGHAT, CDR2 FQNNGV, per germline. The CDR3 is made up of 15 amino acids. CDR3 nucleotides: TGTGCCAGCAGCCTCCCCTCCGGGGGGAGGGAGACCCAGTACTTC. The encoded protein is CASSLPSGGRETQYF.

The genes are TRBV10-3 and TRBJ2-1; TRBD2 aligns across 7 bases. V lost 6 bases and J lost 7; bases outside the gene matches: 3. The CDR3 runs to 12 residues. Germline loops: CDR1 ENHRY, CDR2 SYGVKD. For the CDR3, the DNA is TGTGCCATCAGGGGACTAATGAATGAGCAGTTCTTC. Its protein product is CAIRGLMNEQFF.

The genes are TRBV7-8 and TRBJ1-2, with no clear D. Germline-derived CDR1 and CDR2 are SGHVS and FQNEAQ. The CDR3 contains 12 residues. Between the trimmed V and J ends, which lost 5 bases and 4 bases, there was a span of 8 bases. CDR3 in DNA: TGTGCCAGCAGCGAGGATAGCTATGGCTACACCTTC. Protein sequence: CASSEDSYGYTF.

Remarks on this clone: Additional DNA sequences in this sample encode the identical CDR3. The gene calls are TRBV7-9 and TRBJ2-7; 10 bases are a match to TRBD1. The CDR3 runs to 14 residues. Germline V gene data show CDR1 as SEHNR and CDR2 as FQNEAQ (reference sequence). With 3 bases clipped from V and 2 bases from J, the junction kept 1 base outside the gene matches. The CDR3 reads CASSLGTGAYEQYF. The CDR3 DNA reads as TGTGCCAGCAGCTTGGGGACAGGGGCCTACGAGCAGTACTTC.

The CDR3 is CASSPGHPGFYEQYF. The CDR3 DNA follows: TGTGCCAGCAGTCCCGGACACCCCGGATTCTACGAGCAGTACTTC. This sequence joins TRBV27 and TRBJ2-7, with TRBD1 as a possible D gene (5 bases). Between the trimmed V and J ends, which lost 5 bases and 3 bases, there was a span of 17 bases. Germline V gives CDR1 MNHEY, CDR2 SMNVEV (reference sequence). The CDR3 length is 15 residues.

The rearrangement joins TRBV29-1 to TRBJ2-2; no clear D gene. CDR3 length: 16 residues. V was shortened by 2 bases and J by 1 base, with 14 bases between the two germline ends. The V gene's germline CDR1 is SQVTM and CDR2 ANQGSEA. The CDR3 loop is CSVEFRHLQNTGELFF. CDR3 nucleotides: TGCAGCGTTGAATTTAGACACCTACAGAACACCGGGGAGCTGTTTTTT.

This sequence joins TRBV6-5 and TRBJ1-5; D may be TRBD1 (5 bases). Germline CDR1 reads MNHEY; CDR2 reads SVGAGI. V lost 7 bases to trimming and J lost 7 bases, with 14 bases between them. The CDR3 totals 13 residues. The CDR3 DNA follows: TGTGCCAGCACCCTCGGGGGGAACCAGCCCCAGCATTTT. Protein: CASTLGGNQPQHF.

The CDR3 region is CASSLYRDHEQYF. In DNA form, the CDR3 reads TGTGCCAGCAGTTTATACAGGGACCACGAGCAGTACTTC. V and J are TRBV27 and TRBJ2-7, with D perhaps TRBD1 (6 bases). This CDR3 contains 13 residues. CDR1 and CDR2 from the germline V gene are MNHEY and SMNVEV (reference sequence). Trimming removed 1 base from V and 5 bases from J, with 9 bases in between.

The V and J genes are TRBV14 and TRBJ1-2, with 7 bases matching TRBD1. CDR3 length: 16 residues. J gave up 2 bases and V 3 bases, and 9 bases lay outside the gene matches. Per the germline V gene, CDR1 is SGHDN and CDR2 is FVKESK. The CDR3 DNA reads as TGTGCCAGCAGCCAGGCCCCGACAGGGAAAAACTATGGCTACACCTTC. Encoded protein: CASSQAPTGKNYGYTF.

In its sample, this clone was seen a few times. This chain joins TRBV5-6 and TRBJ1-1; no definite D call. Trimming took off 4 bases at V and 3 bases at J, with 10 bases between the two ends. Germline V gives CDR1 SGHDT, CDR2 YYEEEE. The CDR3 totals 13 residues. This CDR3 reads CASSNGFYTEAFF. The CDR3 DNA is TGTGCCAGCAGCAACGGGTTCTACACTGAAGCTTTCTTT.

The CDR3 sequence is CASSYSGGRNEKLFF. CDR3 bases: TGTGCCAGCAGTTACTCCGGGGGGCGGAATGAAAAACTGTTTTTT. The J gene is TRBJ1-4, the V gene TRBV6-6; D possibly corresponds to TRBD1 (6 bases). The CDR3 consists of 15 residues. Looked up from germline, CDR1 is MNHNY and CDR2 is SVGAGI (reference sequence). V shed 0 bases and J shed 5 bases, with 10 bases lying between them.

The gene calls are TRBV5-4 and TRBJ2-2; D is ambiguous. V dropped 4 bases and J dropped 5 bases, with 9 bases sitting between them. The CDR3 consists of 13 residues. Germline CDR1 SGHNT, CDR2 YYREEE (reference sequence). The CDR3 loop is CASSLRSTGELFF. CDR3 coding DNA: TGTGCCAGCAGCCTCAGATCAACCGGGGAGCTGTTTTTT.

The CDR3 nucleotides are TGTGCCAGCAGTTTAGTGGGAGGCCACGGAGAGCAGTACTTC. Translated, it gives CASSLVGGHGEQYF. V and J are TRBV27 and TRBJ2-7, with a tentative D call TRBD2 (6 bases). This CDR3 region has 14 residues. Germline CDR1 MNHEY, CDR2 SMNVEV (reference sequence). Trimming stripped 2 bases from V and 7 bases from J, with 15 bases between.

The rearrangement links TRBV7-2 to TRBJ2-7; a possible D gene is TRBD2 (5 bases). V gave up 1 base and J gave up 2 bases, with 15 bases separating them. The CDR3 sequence is 16 residues long. The germline gives CDR1 SGHTA, CDR2 FQGNSA. CDR3 amino acids: CASSLGSIAQTYEQYF. In DNA form, the CDR3 reads TGTGCCAGCAGCTTAGGCTCGATAGCGCAAACCTACGAGCAGTACTTC. Together with reference TRBV7-2 and TRBJ2-7, the CDR3 gives the full variable domain: GAGVSQSPSNKVTEKGKDVELRCDPISGHTALYWYRQSLGQGLEFLIYFQGNSAPDKSGLPSDRFSAERTGGSVSTLTIQRTQQEDSAVYLCASSLGSIAQTYEQYFGPGTRLTVT.